A single sample gave rise to the 20 T cell receptor beta chains below, sequenced in a study of blood T cells in healthy people across ages. It was with a sample-barcoded 5' primer and a J-beta primer mix that a second PCR of about 6 to 12 cycles was run. TCRdb analysed the 5' RACE reads with MiXCR anew, one entry per CDR3 protein. The sample gives more than 650,000 distinct CDR3 sequences, around half of which show up once; roughly two fifths is in the top ten. Sequencing was done on a sample of blood. Receptors originate from a man older than 75 in good health.

The chain combines TRBV3-1 with TRBJ2-1; possible D gene TRBD2, 5 bases. The germline V gene has CDR1 LGHDT and CDR2 YNNKEL (reference sequence). Trimming removed 3 bases at V and 4 bases at J, with 10 bases between. The CDR3 length is 14 residues. CDR3 in amino acids: CASSHPLGYNEQFF. In DNA form, the CDR3 reads TGTGCCAGCAGCCATCCACTAGGGTACAATGAGCAGTTCTTC.

The CDR3 nucleotides read TGTGCCACCAGCAGAACTGAGGGAATCCAGTACTTC. It specifies CATSRTEGIQYF. The rearrangement joins TRBV15 to TRBJ2-7, with D possibly matching TRBD2 (5 bases). CDR1 LNHNV and CDR2 YYDKDF come from the germline V gene (reference sequence). CDR3 length: 12 residues. Trimming took 2 bases from V and 10 from J, leaving 12 bases between them.

This clonotype has more than one count but fewer than ten. The chain recombines TRBV11-2 with TRBJ2-4, with a possible D match to TRBD1 (6 bases). The end of the DNA fits TRBJ2-5 better, so the J call may be wrong. The CDR3 loop spans 14 amino acids. Germline assignment: CDR1 SGHAT and CDR2 FQNNGV. The CDR3 sequence is CASSSIRGKETQYF. The CDR3 DNA reads as TGTGCCAGCAGTTCGATCAGGGGAAAAGAGACCCAGTACTTC.

This clonotype was counted only a few times. The chain couples TRBV20-1 to TRBJ2-1, with unresolved D. There are 16 residues in the CDR3. Per the germline V gene, CDR1 is DFQATT and CDR2 is SNEGSKA (reference sequence). The V gene lost 3 bases and the J gene lost 0 bases, with 15 bases spanning the gap. The CDR3 loop reads CSASLEGRVSYNEQFF. DNA for the CDR3: TGCAGTGCTAGCCTAGAAGGGCGAGTCTCCTACAATGAGCAGTTCTTC.

The V gene is TRBV7-2, the J gene TRBJ2-7; unclear D gene. CDR3 size: 15 residues. Germline V lookup: CDR1 SGHTA, CDR2 FQGNSA. Between the trimmed V and J ends, which lost 7 bases and 4 bases, there was a span of 20 bases. CDR3 residues: CASISDWSDLYEQYF. CDR3 nucleotides: TGTGCCAGCATTTCTGATTGGTCCGATCTATACGAGCAGTACTTC.

The table lists this clonotype with a few counts. The V and J genes are TRBV3-1 and TRBJ2-5; 7 nucleotides match TRBD2. The germline CDR1 and CDR2 sequences are LGHDT and YNNKEL (reference sequence). This CDR3 spans 14 amino acids. Trimming at V came to 4 bases and at J to 1 base, leaving 3 bases not matched to a gene. CDR3 region: CASSRGGIQETQYF. In nucleotides, the CDR3 is TGTGCCAGCAGCCGGGGAGGGATCCAAGAGACCCAGTACTTC.

The rearrangement joins TRBV14 to TRBJ2-1, with D perhaps TRBD1 or TRBD2 (5 bases each). The assigned J gene may be wrong: the sequence end matches TRBJ2-7 better. CDR1 SGHDN and CDR2 FVKESK come from the germline V gene. The CDR3 spans 14 residues. The CDR3 nucleotides are TGTGCCAGCAGACACAGGAGCGGCCCCTACGAGCAGTACTTC. Amino acids: CASRHRSGPYEQYF.

V is TRBV20-1 and J is TRBJ2-1, with 11 bases aligning to TRBD2. The CDR3 is 16 residues long. Germline trimming cut 1 base from V and 3 bases from J; bases unmatched to any gene: 5. The germline gives CDR1 DFQATT, CDR2 SNEGSKA (reference sequence). CDR3 sequence reads: CSARAPTSGSYNEQFF. CDR3 DNA: TGCAGTGCTAGAGCCCCCACTAGCGGGAGCTACAATGAGCAGTTCTTC.

This clonotype was detected only a few times. The rearrangement links TRBV5-1 to TRBJ2-1; D gene ambiguous. This CDR3 spans 16 amino acids. CDR1 is SGHRS, CDR2 YFSETQ, per germline. The V end was cut by 0 bases, the J end by 3 bases, with 13 bases between. As DNA, the CDR3 is TGCGCCAGCAGCTTGGTCGGTCAGCCAAACTACAATGAGCAGTTCTTC. It yields the protein CASSLVGQPNYNEQFF.

This clonotype was counted only a few times. The chain carries TRBV25-1 and TRBJ2-1; D might be TRBD2 (6 bases). V lost 4 bases and J 8 bases, leaving 18 bases between the germline ends. Germline loops: CDR1 MGHDK, CDR2 SYGVNS. The CDR3 sequence is 15 residues long. Here the CDR3 reads CASSGGLRGWDEQFF. CDR3 coding DNA: TGTGCCAGCAGTGGGGGACTTCGAGGGTGGGATGAGCAGTTCTTC.

The chain has TRBV7-6 and TRBJ2-7, with 8 positions matching TRBD1. V was clipped by 5 bases and J by 2 bases; unmatched bases: 11. There are 16 residues in the CDR3. In germline, CDR1 is SGHVS, CDR2 FNYEAQ. CDR3 DNA sequence: TGTGCCAGCAGCGTAGGGTTTACAGGGGGGACCTACGAGCAGTACTTC. Its protein is CASSVGFTGGTYEQYF.

This chain connects TRBV20-1 to TRBJ2-5; 10 bases are shared with TRBD2. The CDR3 spans 13 residues. Germline CDR1 and CDR2: DFQATT and SNEGSKA (reference sequence). V lost 5 bases and J lost 2; bases outside the gene matches: 2. The CDR3 sequence is CSAGTSAQETQYF. The CDR3 bases are TGCAGTGCTGGGACTAGCGCACAAGAGACCCAGTACTTC.

The chain has TRBV6-1 and TRBJ1-2; D is unresolved. The CDR3 runs 12 residues. Germline V gene sequence: CDR1 MNHNS, CDR2 SASEGT. V was pared by 7 bases and J by 6 bases, with 12 bases between. CDR3 DNA: TGTGCCAGCACTCAAGGCTGGGATGGCTACACCTTC. Translated: CASTQGWDGYTF.

The rearrangement links TRBV29-1 to TRBJ2-2; a possible D gene is TRBD1 (5 bases). The V gene's germline CDR1 is SQVTM and CDR2 ANQGSEA. CDR3 size: 15 residues. Between the trimmed V and J ends, which lost 6 bases and 2 bases, there was a span of 16 bases. The CDR3 protein is CSVSLTGLNTGELFF. CDR3 DNA sequence: TGCAGCGTCTCCCTTACAGGCCTTAACACCGGGGAGCTGTTTTTT.

This clonotype was found once. This chain links TRBV6-5 with TRBJ2-3; 8 positions match TRBD2. The CDR3 is 15 residues long. With V trimmed by 6 bases and J by 4 bases, 9 bases remained unmatched. Per germline, CDR1 MNHEY and CDR2 SVGAGI. CDR3 protein: CASRVAGSRSDTQYF. The CDR3 DNA is TGTGCCAGCAGGGTAGCGGGGTCACGATCAGATACGCAGTATTTT.

The chain combines TRBV24-1 with TRBJ2-7; 10 bases align to TRBD2. The CDR3 totals 16 residues. In germline, CDR1 is KGHDR, CDR2 SFDVKD. Germline trimming cut 3 bases from V and 4 bases from J; bases unmatched to any gene: 8. The CDR3 region is CATSDALAGERYEQYF. The CDR3, as DNA: TGTGCCACCAGTGATGCTCTAGCGGGAGAGAGGTACGAGCAGTACTTC.

J is TRBJ2-1 and V is TRBV12-3 or TRBV12-4, with D possibly called TRBD1 or TRBD2 (5 bases each). This CDR3 has 15 residues. Trimming shortened V by 4 bases and J by 4 bases, and 14 bases separated the two germline ends. The CDR3 coding sequence is TGTGCCAGCAGTTCCCGGGGCAGCTATTACAATGAGCAGTTCTTC. It encodes CASSSRGSYYNEQFF.

J is TRBJ2-4 and V is TRBV3-1; 9 positions agree with TRBD2. The CDR3 is 15 amino acids. The germline V gene encodes CDR1 LGHDT and CDR2 YNNKEL (reference sequence). V lost 7 bases to trimming and J lost 13 bases; unmatched junction nucleotides: 17. This CDR3 reads CASTRAGGPYDEQYF. CDR3 DNA sequence: TGTGCCAGCACCAGGGCGGGAGGGCCTTACGATGAGCAGTACTTC.

CDR3 residues: CASSQEPPVGNTEAFF. The CDR3 DNA follows: TGTGCCAGCAGCCAAGAACCCCCGGTGGGGAACACTGAAGCTTTCTTT. This chain connects TRBV3-1 to TRBJ1-1; no clear D. The germline CDR1 and CDR2 sequences are LGHDT and YNNKEL (reference sequence). This CDR3 contains 16 residues. Trimming shortened V by 0 bases and J by 1 base, and 12 bases separated the two germline ends.

Remarks on this clonotype: One end of the junction fails to match germline, which may point to a read error. The chain has TRBV12-3 or TRBV12-4 and TRBJ2-5; TRBD1 might be the D (5 bases). The J call may not be correct, given that the DNA end is closer to TRBJ2-7. The CDR3 is 13 residues long. The CDR3 DNA sequence: TGTACCAGCAGTGGCCTAAGGGGTTACGAGCAGTACTTC. It codes for CTSSGLRGYEQYF.